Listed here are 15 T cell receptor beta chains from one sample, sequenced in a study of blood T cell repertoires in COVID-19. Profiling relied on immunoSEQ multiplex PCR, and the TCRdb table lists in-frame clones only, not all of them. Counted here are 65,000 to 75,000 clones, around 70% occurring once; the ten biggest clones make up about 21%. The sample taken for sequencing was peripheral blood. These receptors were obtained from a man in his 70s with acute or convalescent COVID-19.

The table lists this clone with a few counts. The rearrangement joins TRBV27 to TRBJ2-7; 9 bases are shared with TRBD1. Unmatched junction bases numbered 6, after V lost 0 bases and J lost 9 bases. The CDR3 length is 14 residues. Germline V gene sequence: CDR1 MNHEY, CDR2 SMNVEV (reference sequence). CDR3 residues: CASSLSGQGLTQYF. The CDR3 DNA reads TGTGCCAGCAGTTTATCGGGACAGGGTTTGACGCAGTACTTC.

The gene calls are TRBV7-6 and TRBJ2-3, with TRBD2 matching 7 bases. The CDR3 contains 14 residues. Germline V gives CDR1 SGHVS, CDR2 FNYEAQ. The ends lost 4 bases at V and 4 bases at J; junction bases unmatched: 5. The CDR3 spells CASSWTSGADTQYF. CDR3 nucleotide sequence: TGTGCCAGCAGCTGGACTAGTGGAGCAGATACGCAGTATTTT. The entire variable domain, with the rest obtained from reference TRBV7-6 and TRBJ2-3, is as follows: GAGVSQSPRYKVTKRGQDVALRCDPISGHVSLYWYRQALGQGPEFLTYFNYEAQQDKSGLPNDRFSAERPEGSISTLTIQRTEQRDSAMYRCASSWTSGADTQYFGPGTRLTVL.

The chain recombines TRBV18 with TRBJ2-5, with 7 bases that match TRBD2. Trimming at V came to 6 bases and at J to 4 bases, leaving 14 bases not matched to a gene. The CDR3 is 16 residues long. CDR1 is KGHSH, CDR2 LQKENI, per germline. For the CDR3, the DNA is TGTGCCAGCTCCCTAGACCTACTAGCGCTGGGAGAGACCCAGTACTTC. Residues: CASSLDLLALGETQYF.

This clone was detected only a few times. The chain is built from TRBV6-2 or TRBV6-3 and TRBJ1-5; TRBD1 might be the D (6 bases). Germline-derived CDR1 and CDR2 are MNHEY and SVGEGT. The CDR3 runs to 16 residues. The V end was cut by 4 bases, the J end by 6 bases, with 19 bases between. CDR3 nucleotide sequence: TGTGCCAGCAGTTCCCCCCGGGGGGGGCCGGGTCAGCCCCAGCATTTT. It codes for CASSSPRGGPGQPQHF.

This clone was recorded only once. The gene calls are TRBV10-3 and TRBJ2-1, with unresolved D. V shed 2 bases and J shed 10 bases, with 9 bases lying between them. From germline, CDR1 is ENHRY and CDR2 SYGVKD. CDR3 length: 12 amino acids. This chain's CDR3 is CAISEASREQFF. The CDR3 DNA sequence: TGTGCCATCAGTGAGGCCTCGAGGGAGCAGTTCTTC.

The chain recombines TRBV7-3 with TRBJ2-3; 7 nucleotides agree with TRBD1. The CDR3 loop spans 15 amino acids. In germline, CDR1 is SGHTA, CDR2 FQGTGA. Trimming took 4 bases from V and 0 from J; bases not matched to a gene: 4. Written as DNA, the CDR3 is TGTGCCAGCAGCTCCAGGGGGATTAGCACAGATACGCAGTATTTT. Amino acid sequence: CASSSRGISTDTQYF.

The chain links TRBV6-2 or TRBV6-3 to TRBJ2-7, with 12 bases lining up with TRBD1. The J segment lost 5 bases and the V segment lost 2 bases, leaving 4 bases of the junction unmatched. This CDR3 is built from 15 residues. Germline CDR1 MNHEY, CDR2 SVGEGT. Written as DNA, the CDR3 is TGTGCCAGCAGTTACCCGGGACAGGGGGCCAACGAGCAGTACTTC. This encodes CASSYPGQGANEQYF.

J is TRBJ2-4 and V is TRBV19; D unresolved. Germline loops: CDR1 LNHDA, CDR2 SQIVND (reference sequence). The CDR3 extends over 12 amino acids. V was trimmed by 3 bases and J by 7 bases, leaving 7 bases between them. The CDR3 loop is CASSMYGNIQYF. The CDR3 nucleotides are TGTGCCAGTAGTATGTACGGGAACATTCAGTACTTC.

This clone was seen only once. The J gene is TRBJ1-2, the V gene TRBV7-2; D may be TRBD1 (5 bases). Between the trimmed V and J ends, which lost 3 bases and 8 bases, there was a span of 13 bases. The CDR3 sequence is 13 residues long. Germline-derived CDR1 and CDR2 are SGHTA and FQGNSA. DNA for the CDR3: TGTGCCAGCAGCTTGGGGCAGTCAAGGGGCTACACCTTC. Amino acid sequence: CASSLGQSRGYTF.

CDR3 sequence: CATTEGAGNQPQHF. In DNA, the CDR3 is TGTGCCACCACCGAGGGGGCTGGCAATCAGCCCCAGCATTTT. The chain couples TRBV15 to TRBJ1-5; 7 bases line up with TRBD1. CDR3 size: 14 residues. After removal of 7 bases from V and 2 bases from J, the junction contained 5 bases not matched to a gene. Germline V lookup: CDR1 LNHNV, CDR2 YYDKDF (reference sequence).

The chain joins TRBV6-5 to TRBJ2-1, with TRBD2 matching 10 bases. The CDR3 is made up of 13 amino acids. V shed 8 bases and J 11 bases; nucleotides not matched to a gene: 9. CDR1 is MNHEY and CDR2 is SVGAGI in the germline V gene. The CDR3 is CASLGVAGGQQFF. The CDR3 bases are TGTGCCAGCCTAGGGGTAGCGGGGGGCCAGCAGTTCTTC.

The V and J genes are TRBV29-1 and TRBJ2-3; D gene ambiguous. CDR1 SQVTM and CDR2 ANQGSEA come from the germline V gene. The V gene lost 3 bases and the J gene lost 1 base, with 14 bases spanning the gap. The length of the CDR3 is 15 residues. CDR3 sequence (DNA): TGCAGCGTTGATCTTGAGGTCCGTGGCACAGATACGCAGTATTTT. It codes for CSVDLEVRGTDTQYF.

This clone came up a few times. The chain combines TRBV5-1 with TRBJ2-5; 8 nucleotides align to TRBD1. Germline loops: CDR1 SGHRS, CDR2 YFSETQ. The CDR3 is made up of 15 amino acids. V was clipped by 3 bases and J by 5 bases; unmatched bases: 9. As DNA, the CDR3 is TGCGCCAGCAGCTCAGGCAGGGGGCATGGTGAGACCCAGTACTTC. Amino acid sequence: CASSSGRGHGETQYF. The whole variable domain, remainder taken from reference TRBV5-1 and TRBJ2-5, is KAGVTQTPRYLIKTRGQQVTLSCSPISGHRSVSWYQQTPGQGLQFLFEYFSETQRNKGNFPGRFSGRQFSNSRSEMNVSTLELGDSALYLCASSSGRGHGETQYFGPGTRLLVL.

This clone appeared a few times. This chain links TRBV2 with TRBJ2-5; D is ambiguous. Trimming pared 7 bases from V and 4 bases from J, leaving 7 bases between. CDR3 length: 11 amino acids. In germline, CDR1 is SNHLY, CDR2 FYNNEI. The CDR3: CASTSGETQYF. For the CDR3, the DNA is TGTGCCAGCACCTCCGGAGAGACCCAGTACTTC.

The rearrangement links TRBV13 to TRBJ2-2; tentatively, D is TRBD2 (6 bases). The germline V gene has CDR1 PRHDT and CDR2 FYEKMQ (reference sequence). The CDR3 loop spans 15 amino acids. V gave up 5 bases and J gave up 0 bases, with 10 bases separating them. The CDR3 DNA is TGTGCCAGCAGCCAGCGGGTCCCGAACACCGGGGAGCTGTTTTTT. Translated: CASSQRVPNTGELFF.